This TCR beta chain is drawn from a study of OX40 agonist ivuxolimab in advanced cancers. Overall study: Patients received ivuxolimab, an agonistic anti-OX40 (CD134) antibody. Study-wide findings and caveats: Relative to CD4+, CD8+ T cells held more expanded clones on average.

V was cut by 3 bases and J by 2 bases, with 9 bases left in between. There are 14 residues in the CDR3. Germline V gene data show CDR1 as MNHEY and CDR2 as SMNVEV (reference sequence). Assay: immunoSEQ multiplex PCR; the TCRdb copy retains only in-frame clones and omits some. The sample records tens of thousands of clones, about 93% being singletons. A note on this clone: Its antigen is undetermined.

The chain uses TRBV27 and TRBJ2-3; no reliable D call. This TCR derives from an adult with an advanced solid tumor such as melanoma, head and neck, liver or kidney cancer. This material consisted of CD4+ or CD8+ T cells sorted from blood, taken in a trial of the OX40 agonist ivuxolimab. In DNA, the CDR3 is TGTGCCAGCAGTTTCCTAGGCTCCACAGATACGCAGTATTTT. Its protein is CASSFLGSTDTQYF.